The 5 T cell receptor beta chains below were found in one sample sequenced in a study. Adaptor-ligated barcode primers were used to amplify TRBV12-4/TRBJ1-2 clonotypes. One entry per CDR3 protein, called by TCRdb with MiXCR from the multiplex PCR reads. The data contain about a thousand distinct CDR3 sequences, approximately 5.2% of them singletons. The material sequenced was tumor-infiltrating naive CD4+ T cells sorted from the breast tumor. Indicated subset: naive CD4+ T cells, CD4+CD45RA+CD25-. The source of these receptors is a female donor with breast cancer.

This clonotype is labeled large (0.1 to 1%). The chain recombines TRBV12-3 or TRBV12-4 with TRBJ1-2; D possibly corresponds to TRBD1 (5 bases). There are 11 residues in the CDR3. V gave up 7 bases and J gave up 8 bases, with 11 bases separating them. Written as DNA, the CDR3 is TGTGCCAGCACCCAGGGTGCCGGCTACACCTTC. It codes for CASTQGAGYTF.

By its share, this clonotype is hyperexpanded. The V and J genes are TRBV12-3 or TRBV12-4 and TRBJ1-2, with D unclear. Trimming took off 6 bases at V and 7 bases at J, with 21 bases between the two ends. This CDR3 has 15 amino acids. Written as DNA, the CDR3 is TGTGCCAGCAGCTTAAATGGGGATCGCGGAGGTGGCTACACCTTC. This translates into CASSLNGDRGGGYTF.

This clonotype was counted many times. The rearrangement uses TRBV12-3 or TRBV12-4 and TRBJ1-2; tentatively, D is TRBD1 (5 bases). V was cut by 3 bases and J by 4 bases, with 9 bases left in between. The CDR3 loop spans 13 amino acids. The CDR3 DNA reads as TGTGCCAGCAGTTTGGGAGGGGTCTATGGCTACACCTTC. Residues: CASSLGGVYGYTF.

In its sample, this clonotype is large. V usage is TRBV12-3 or TRBV12-4 and J usage is TRBJ1-2; 7 bases fit TRBD1. The CDR3 contains 12 residues. V gave up 8 bases and J gave up 7 bases; unmatched junction bases: 7. This CDR3 reads CASGIRQGGYTF. The DNA of the CDR3 is TGTGCCAGCGGTATTCGACAGGGTGGCTACACCTTC.

This clonotype is categorized as medium-sized. The chain joins TRBV12-3 or TRBV12-4 to TRBJ1-2, with D possibly being TRBD1 (5 bases). This CDR3 has 14 amino acids. Trimming removed 4 bases at V and 0 bases at J, with 9 bases between. The CDR3 is CASSSTVSNYGYTF. The CDR3 coding sequence is TGTGCCAGCAGTTCGACAGTTTCTAACTATGGCTACACCTTC.